The next 20 T cell receptor beta chains were all read from a single sample in a study of T cell responses to AZD1222 COVID-19 vaccine. Assay: immunoSEQ multiplex PCR; the TCRdb copy retains only in-frame clones and omits some. The table lists roughly 270,000 clones, about 94% of them singletons. The material sequenced was peripheral blood, taken 28 days after the second AZD1222 dose. These receptors all stem from an adult who received the AZD1222 COVID-19 vaccine.

The sample holds one count of this clone. This chain links TRBV5-4 with TRBJ1-1; the D is unclear. Per the germline V gene, CDR1 is SGHNT and CDR2 is YYREEE (reference sequence). Trimming removed 4 bases from V and 0 bases from J, with 16 bases in between. This CDR3 has 16 amino acids. The CDR3 DNA reads as TGTGCCAGCAGCGCATGGACCGCCTCATTGAACACTGAAGCTTTCTTT. As protein: CASSAWTASLNTEAFF.

The chain combines TRBV2 with TRBJ1-2; unclear D gene. CDR3 length equals 17 residues. Germline CDR1 SNHLY, CDR2 FYNNEI. V lost 2 bases and J lost 4, with 20 bases in between. This CDR3 is CASSEIKAGMPFYGYTF. The CDR3 region has the DNA TGTGCCAGCAGTGAAATTAAGGCAGGCATGCCCTTCTATGGCTACACCTTC.

The rearrangement joins TRBV7-8 to TRBJ2-5; 13 nucleotides agree with TRBD2. With 4 bases clipped from V and 5 bases from J, the junction kept 10 bases outside the gene matches. This CDR3 has 17 amino acids. The germline V gene encodes CDR1 SGHVS and CDR2 FQNEAQ. CDR3 residues: CASSYRTSGGLRETQYF. The DNA of the CDR3 is TGTGCCAGCAGCTACCGGACTAGCGGGGGCCTACGGGAGACCCAGTACTTC.

The rearrangement uses TRBV7-3 and TRBJ2-7; TRBD2 might be the D (6 bases). Germline V lookup: CDR1 SGHTA, CDR2 FQGTGA. The V and J ends lost 6 bases and 0 bases respectively, with 9 bases between them. This CDR3 contains 13 residues. The DNA for the CDR3 is TGTGCCAGCAGGGTCGGGAGCTCCTACGAGCAGTACTTC. Amino acid sequence: CASRVGSSYEQYF.

The CDR3 DNA follows: TGTGCCAGCAGTTACTCCAGGGGTCACACCGGGGAGCTGTTTTTT. Translated, it gives CASSYSRGHTGELFF. This rearrangement joins TRBV6-5 to TRBJ2-2; weak D call: TRBD1 (6 bases). Trimming pared 0 bases from V and 3 bases from J, leaving 8 bases between. This CDR3 has 15 residues. CDR1 is MNHEY, CDR2 SVGAGI, per germline.

This clone was seen just once. The V and J genes are TRBV15 and TRBJ2-7; D unclear. This CDR3 region has 15 residues. V was shortened by 3 bases and J by 0 bases, with 12 bases between the two germline ends. Germline CDR1 LNHNV, CDR2 YYDKDF (reference sequence). The CDR3 DNA follows: TGTGCCACCAGCAGGGAAGCAGCGAGCTCCTACGAGCAGTACTTC. Its translation is CATSREAASSYEQYF.

The sample holds one count of this clone. Here the CDR3 reads CASSLPPGQTNTIYF. The CDR3 coding sequence is TGTGCCAGCAGTTTGCCTCCGGGACAGACAAACACCATATATTTT. J is TRBJ1-3 and V is TRBV28, with 7 bases matching TRBD1. CDR1 and CDR2 from the germline V gene are MDHEN and SYDVKM. The V segment lost 3 bases and the J segment 6 bases; nucleotides outside the gene matches: 8. This CDR3 comprises 15 residues.

This sequence joins TRBV7-8 and TRBJ1-6; tentatively, D is TRBD1 (5 bases). Between the trimmed V and J ends, which lost 1 base and 6 bases, there was a span of 7 bases. Germline values: CDR1 SGHVS, CDR2 FQNEAQ. The CDR3 is made up of 14 amino acids. The CDR3 sequence is CASSLGQINSPLHF. The CDR3 DNA sequence: TGTGCCAGCAGCTTAGGACAGATTAATTCACCCCTCCACTTT.

The chain has TRBV5-1 and TRBJ2-7, with D perhaps TRBD1 (5 bases). The V and J ends lost 3 bases and 5 bases respectively, with 6 bases between them. From germline, CDR1 is SGHRS and CDR2 YFSETQ. The CDR3 is made up of 11 amino acids. CDR3 DNA sequence: TGCGCCAGCAGCTCACAGGACGAGCAGTACTTC. Its protein product is CASSSQDEQYF.

This clone came up once. The rearrangement links TRBV6-5 to TRBJ1-2; D possibly corresponds to TRBD1 (6 bases). V was pared by 0 bases and J by 4 bases, with 15 bases between. CDR3 size: 16 residues. From germline, CDR1 is MNHEY and CDR2 SVGAGI. CDR3 protein: CASSYSVPIGGYGYTF. CDR3 nucleotide sequence: TGTGCCAGCAGTTACTCGGTCCCGATAGGGGGCTATGGCTACACCTTC.

This clone was seen a handful of times. The gene calls are TRBV6-1 and TRBJ2-6; the D is unclear. The CDR3 loop spans 15 amino acids. Germline V CDR1 and CDR2: MNHNS, SASEGT. V lost 1 base, J lost 0 bases, and 4 bases lay in between. The CDR3 region has the DNA TGTGCCAGCAGTGAAGACAGCTCTGGGGCCAACGTCCTGACTTTC. This gives the protein CASSEDSSGANVLTF.

The CDR3 region has the DNA TGTGCCAGCAGCTCAAGAGGTCTAGTCCGCTCTGGAAACACCATATATTTT. It translates to CASSSRGLVRSGNTIYF. The rearrangement links TRBV11-2 to TRBJ1-3; D uncertain. Germline V lookup: CDR1 SGHAT, CDR2 FQNNGV. Trimming cost V 4 bases and J 0 bases, with 16 bases left between them. This CDR3 is 17 amino acids long.

The chain couples TRBV28 to TRBJ1-1; TRBD1 might be the D (5 bases). V was pared by 4 bases and J by 5 bases, with 14 bases between. The CDR3 totals 14 residues. The germline V gene encodes CDR1 MDHEN and CDR2 SYDVKM. CDR3 DNA sequence: TGTGCCAGCAGTTCTGGGCAGGGTGTAACTGAAGCTTTCTTT. Translation gives CASSSGQGVTEAFF.

The rearrangement links TRBV5-1 to TRBJ2-7, with TRBD2 matching 10 bases. This CDR3 region has 15 residues. J was trimmed by 1 base and V by 2 bases; bases with no gene match: 3. Germline V gives CDR1 SGHRS, CDR2 YFSETQ. The CDR3 here is CASSFTSGVSYEQYF. The CDR3 DNA reads TGCGCCAGCAGCTTTACTAGCGGGGTATCCTACGAGCAGTACTTC.

The J gene is TRBJ2-5, the V gene TRBV20-1; D uncertain. With 3 bases removed from V and 3 bases from J, the gap between germline ends came to 5 bases. This CDR3 comprises 11 residues. Germline lookup yields CDR1 DFQATT and CDR2 SNEGSKA (reference sequence). Here the CDR3 reads CSARPKETQYF. The DNA for the CDR3 is TGCAGTGCTAGGCCAAAAGAGACCCAGTACTTC.

This clone was observed once. V gene TRBV7-9 combines with J gene TRBJ1-3; TRBD1 matches at 7 bases. This CDR3 comprises 14 residues. Germline-derived CDR1 and CDR2 are SEHNR and FQNEAQ (reference sequence). V lost 4 bases to trimming and J lost 4 bases; unmatched junction nucleotides: 4. The CDR3 DNA follows: TGTGCCAGCAGCTCTTGGACAGGCGGAAACACCATATATTTT. Amino acids: CASSSWTGGNTIYF.

This rearrangement joins TRBV11-3 to TRBJ1-6; D ambiguous. V was shortened by 2 bases and J by 7 bases, with 12 bases between the two germline ends. This CDR3 spans 15 amino acids. Germline V gene lookup returns CDR1 SGHNT and CDR2 YENEEA. CDR3 in amino acids: CASSLNGAGNSPLHF. As DNA, the CDR3 is TGTGCCAGCAGCTTAAATGGCGCCGGGAATTCACCCCTCCACTTT.

The rearrangement links TRBV28 to TRBJ1-1; possibly TRBD1 for D (5 bases). Germline assignment: CDR1 MDHEN and CDR2 SYDVKM. The CDR3 totals 15 residues. Trimming took 2 bases from V and 5 from J, leaving 15 bases between them. CDR3 DNA: TGTGCCAGCAGTTTAGGGGCAGAGGGCGAGACTGAAGCTTTCTTT. Protein product: CASSLGAEGETEAFF.

V is TRBV7-2 and J is TRBJ1-5, with D hard to call. The CDR3 spans 14 residues. Germline loops: CDR1 SGHTA, CDR2 FQGNSA. V was shortened by 1 base and J by 8 bases, with 12 bases between the two germline ends. CDR3 sequence reads: CASSLVVGFKPQHF. The CDR3 DNA reads as TGTGCCAGCAGCTTAGTTGTGGGCTTCAAGCCCCAGCATTTT.

The chain uses TRBV5-6 and TRBJ2-7, with no clear D. Trimming shortened V by 1 base and J by 2 bases, and 7 bases separated the two germline ends. Germline-derived CDR1 and CDR2 are SGHDT and YYEEEE. This CDR3 is built from 13 residues. The CDR3 bases are TGTGCCAGCAGCTTGATCCCGACCTACGAGCAGTACTTC. Protein product: CASSLIPTYEQYF.